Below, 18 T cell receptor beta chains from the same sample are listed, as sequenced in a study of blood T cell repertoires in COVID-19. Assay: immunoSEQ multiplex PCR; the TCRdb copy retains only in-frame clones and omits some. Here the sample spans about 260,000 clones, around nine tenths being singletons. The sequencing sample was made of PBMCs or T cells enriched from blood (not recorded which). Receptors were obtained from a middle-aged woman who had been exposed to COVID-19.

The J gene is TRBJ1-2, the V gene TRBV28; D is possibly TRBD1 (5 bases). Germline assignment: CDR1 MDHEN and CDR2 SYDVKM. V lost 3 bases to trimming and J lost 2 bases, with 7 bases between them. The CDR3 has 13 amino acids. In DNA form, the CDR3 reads TGTGCCAGCAGTTTGGGGGGGAACTATGGCTACACCTTC. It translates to CASSLGGNYGYTF.

The CDR3 spells CASSSFQGTGDSPLHF. CDR3 sequence (DNA): TGTGCCAGCAGCTCGTTCCAGGGGACAGGGGATTCACCCCTCCACTTT. This sequence joins TRBV7-8 and TRBJ1-6; 10 positions match TRBD1. Germline V gives CDR1 SGHVS, CDR2 FQNEAQ. The CDR3 runs to 16 residues. V shed 4 bases and J 8 bases; nucleotides not matched to a gene: 8.

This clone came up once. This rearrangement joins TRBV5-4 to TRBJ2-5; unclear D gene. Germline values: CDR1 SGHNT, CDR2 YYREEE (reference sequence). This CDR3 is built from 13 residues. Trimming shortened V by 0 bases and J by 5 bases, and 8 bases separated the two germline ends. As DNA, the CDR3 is TGTGCCAGCAGCTTGGGAGTCCCCGAGACCCAGTACTTC. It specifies CASSLGVPETQYF.

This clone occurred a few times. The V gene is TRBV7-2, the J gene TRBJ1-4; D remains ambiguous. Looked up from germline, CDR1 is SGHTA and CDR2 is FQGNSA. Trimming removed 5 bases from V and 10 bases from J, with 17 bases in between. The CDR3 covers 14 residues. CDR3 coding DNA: TGTGCCAGCAGCGACGGGGTCGGGTTTGGAAAACTGTTTTTT. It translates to CASSDGVGFGKLFF. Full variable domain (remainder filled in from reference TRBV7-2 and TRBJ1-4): GAGVSQSPSNKVTEKGKDVELRCDPISGHTALYWYRQSLGQGLEFLIYFQGNSAPDKSGLPSDRFSAERTGGSVSTLTIQRTQQEDSAVYLCASSDGVGFGKLFFGSGTQLSVL.

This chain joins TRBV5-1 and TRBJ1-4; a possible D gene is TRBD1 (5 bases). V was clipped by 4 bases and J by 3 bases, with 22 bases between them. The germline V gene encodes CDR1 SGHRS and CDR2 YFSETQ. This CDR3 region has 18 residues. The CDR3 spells CASSPEVGGLSANEKLFF. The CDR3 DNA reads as TGCGCCAGCAGCCCGGAGGTGGGGGGGTTATCAGCTAATGAAAAACTGTTTTTT. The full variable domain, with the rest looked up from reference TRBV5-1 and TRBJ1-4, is KAGVTQTPRYLIKTRGQQVTLSCSPISGHRSVSWYQQTPGQGLQFLFEYFSETQRNKGNFPGRFSGRQFSNSRSEMNVSTLELGDSALYLCASSPEVGGLSANEKLFFGSGTQLSVL.

This CDR3 reads CASSLGGWDRGNSPLHF. In DNA, the CDR3 is TGTGCCAGCAGTTTAGGGGGTTGGGACAGGGGAAATTCACCCCTCCACTTT. The rearrangement links TRBV28 to TRBJ1-6, with 10 bases matching TRBD1. J lost 7 bases, V lost 2 bases, and 8 bases had no gene match. Germline-derived CDR1 and CDR2 are MDHEN and SYDVKM. CDR3 length equals 17 residues.

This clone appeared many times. CDR3 protein: CATSHRAGGWADTQYF. The CDR3 coding sequence is TGTGCCACCAGCCACCGGGCGGGGGGTTGGGCAGATACGCAGTATTTT. This chain uses TRBV15 with TRBJ2-3, with 8 positions matching TRBD2. Germline CDR1 LNHNV, CDR2 YYDKDF (reference sequence). The CDR3 is made up of 16 amino acids. Unmatched junction bases numbered 11, after V lost 5 bases and J lost 4 bases.

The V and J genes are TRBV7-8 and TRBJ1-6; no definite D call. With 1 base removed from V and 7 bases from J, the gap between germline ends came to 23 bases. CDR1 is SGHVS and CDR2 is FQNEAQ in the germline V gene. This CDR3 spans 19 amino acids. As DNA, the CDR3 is TGTGCCAGCAGCTTAGTTTCCATCAAACCCAACGGAGAGAATTCACCCCTCCACTTT. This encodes CASSLVSIKPNGENSPLHF.

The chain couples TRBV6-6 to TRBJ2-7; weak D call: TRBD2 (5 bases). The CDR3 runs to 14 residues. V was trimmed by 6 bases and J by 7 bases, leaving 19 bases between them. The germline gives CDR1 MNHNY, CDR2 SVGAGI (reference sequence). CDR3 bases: TGTGCCAGCAGACCCCGGGTGGGGTCGGGGGAGCAGTACGTC. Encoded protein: CASRPRVGSGEQYV.

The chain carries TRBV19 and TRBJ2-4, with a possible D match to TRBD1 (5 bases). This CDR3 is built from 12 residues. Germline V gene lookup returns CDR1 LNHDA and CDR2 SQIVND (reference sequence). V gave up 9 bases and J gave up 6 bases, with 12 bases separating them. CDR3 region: CASRSQGNIQYF. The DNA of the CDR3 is TGTGCCAGCAGAAGCCAGGGAAACATTCAGTACTTC.

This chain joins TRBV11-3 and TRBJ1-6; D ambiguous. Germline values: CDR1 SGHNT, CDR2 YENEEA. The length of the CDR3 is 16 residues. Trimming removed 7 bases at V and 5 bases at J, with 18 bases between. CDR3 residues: CASTSGTTADNSPLHF. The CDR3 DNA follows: TGTGCCAGCACCTCCGGAACCACAGCGGATAATTCACCCCTCCACTTT.

The chain's CDR3 is CASSQSSGSLTDTQYF. The DNA of the CDR3 is TGTGCCAGCAGCCAGTCCAGCGGGAGTTTAACAGATACGCAGTATTTT. This chain links TRBV14 with TRBJ2-3; 8 bases agree with TRBD2. The J segment lost 3 bases and the V segment lost 3 bases, leaving 8 bases of the junction unmatched. The germline V gene encodes CDR1 SGHDN and CDR2 FVKESK. The CDR3 contains 16 residues.

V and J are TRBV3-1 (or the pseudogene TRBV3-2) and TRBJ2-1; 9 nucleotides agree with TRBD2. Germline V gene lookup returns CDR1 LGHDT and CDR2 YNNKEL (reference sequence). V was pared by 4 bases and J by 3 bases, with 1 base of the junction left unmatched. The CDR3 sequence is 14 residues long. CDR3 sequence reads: CASSLSGSYNEQFF. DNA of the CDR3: TGTGCCAGCAGCCTTAGCGGGAGCTACAATGAGCAGTTCTTC.

CDR3 nucleotide sequence: TGTGCCAGCAGCTTAGGGGGCGAAAACTACGAGCAGTACTTC. As protein: CASSLGGENYEQYF. The gene calls are TRBV11-3 and TRBJ2-7; maybe TRBD1 (5 bases). CDR1 and CDR2 (germline): SGHNT, YENEEA. Trimming removed 1 base from V and 3 bases from J, with 10 bases in between. This CDR3 has 14 amino acids.

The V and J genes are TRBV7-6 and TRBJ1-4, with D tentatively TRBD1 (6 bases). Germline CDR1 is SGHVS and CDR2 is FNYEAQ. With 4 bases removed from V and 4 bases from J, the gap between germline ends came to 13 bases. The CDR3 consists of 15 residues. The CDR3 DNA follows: TGTGCCAGCAGCTCTACACAGGGTCTTAATGAAAAACTGTTTTTT. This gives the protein CASSSTQGLNEKLFF.

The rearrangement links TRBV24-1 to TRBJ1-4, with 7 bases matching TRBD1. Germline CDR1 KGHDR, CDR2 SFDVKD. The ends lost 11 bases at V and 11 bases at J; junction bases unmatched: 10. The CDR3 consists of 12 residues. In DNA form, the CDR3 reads TGTGCCATCGGACAGGAGACGGGGAAACTGTTTTTT. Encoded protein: CAIGQETGKLFF.

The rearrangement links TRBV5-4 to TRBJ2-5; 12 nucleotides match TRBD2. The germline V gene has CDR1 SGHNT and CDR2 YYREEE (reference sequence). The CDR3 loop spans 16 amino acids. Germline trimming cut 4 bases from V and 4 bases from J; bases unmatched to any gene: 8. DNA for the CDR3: TGTGCCAGCAGCCCCCCCCCTAGCGGGGGGGGAGAGACCCAGTACTTC. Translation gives CASSPPPSGGGETQYF.

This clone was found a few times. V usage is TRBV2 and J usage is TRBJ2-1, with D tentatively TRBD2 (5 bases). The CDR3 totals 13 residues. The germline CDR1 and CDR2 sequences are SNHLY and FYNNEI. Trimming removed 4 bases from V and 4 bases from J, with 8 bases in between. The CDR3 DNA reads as TGTGCCAGCAGTGTCAGAGGGTACAATGAGCAGTTCTTC. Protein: CASSVRGYNEQFF.